The TCR beta chain under discussion was sequenced for a study of tissue T cells after allogeneic stem cell transplantation. Whole-study findings and limits: Tissue-detected TCR repertoire was only partly captured by blood and spleen T cells.

Using immunoSEQ multiplex PCR, the repertoire was profiled, and TCRdb retains in-frame clones only, with some absent. The sample records roughly 1,700 clones, roughly 82% being singletons. Regarding this clone: As yet, its antigen is unknown.

Steroid-refractory graft-versus-host disease after allogeneic hematopoietic cell transplant qualified adults for prospective research-autopsy enrollment. The V segment lost 2 bases and the J segment 11 bases; nucleotides outside the gene matches: 7. In germline, CDR1 is SEHNR, CDR2 FQNEAQ (reference sequence). This CDR3 contains 13 residues. The receptor comes from a male patient at least 60 years old with steroid-refractory graft-versus-host disease after an allogeneic stem cell transplant. Some T cells may be supplied by the graft donor. Source: stomach tissue, taken at autopsy. J is TRBJ1-1 and V is TRBV7-9, with 8 bases matching TRBD1. CDR3 amino acids: CASSLNGQGEAFF. DNA of the CDR3: TGTGCCAGCAGCTTAAACGGACAGGGAGAGGCTTTCTTT.